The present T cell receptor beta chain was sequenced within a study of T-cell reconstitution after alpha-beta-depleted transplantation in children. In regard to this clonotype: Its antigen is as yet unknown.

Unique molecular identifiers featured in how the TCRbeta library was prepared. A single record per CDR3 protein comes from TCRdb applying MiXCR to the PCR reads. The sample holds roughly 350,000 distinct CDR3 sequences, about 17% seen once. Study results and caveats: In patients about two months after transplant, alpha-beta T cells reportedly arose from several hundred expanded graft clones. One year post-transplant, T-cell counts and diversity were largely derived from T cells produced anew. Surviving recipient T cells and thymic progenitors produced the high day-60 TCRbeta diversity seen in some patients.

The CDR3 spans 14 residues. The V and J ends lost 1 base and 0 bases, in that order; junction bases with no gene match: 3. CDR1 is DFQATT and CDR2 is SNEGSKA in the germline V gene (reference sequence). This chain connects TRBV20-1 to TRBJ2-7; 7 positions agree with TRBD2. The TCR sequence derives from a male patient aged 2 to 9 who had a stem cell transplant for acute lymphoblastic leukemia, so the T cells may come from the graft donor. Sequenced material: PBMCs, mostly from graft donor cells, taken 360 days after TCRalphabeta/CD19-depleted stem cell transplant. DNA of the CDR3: TGCAGTGCTAGAGCGGGGGGTGCCTCCTACGAGCAGTACTTC. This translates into CSARAGGASYEQYF.